These T cell receptor beta chains were read from a single sample in a study of Graves' ophthalmopathy and Graves' hyperthyroidism. Using its own MiXCR run on the multiplex PCR reads, TCRdb lists one record per CDR3 protein. This table has a few hundred thousand distinct CDR3 sequences, roughly 15% appearing once. Sequencing was carried out using peripheral blood. The receptors shown here come from an adult woman with stable Graves' hyperthyroidism. The CDR3 runs from the conserved cysteine through the conserved F or W. Fields, in order: J gene, clone size, V gene, D gene, CDR3 length, CDR3 DNA, CDR3 protein. A D gene is named only where the DNA matches it firmly. The listing skips clone size in some rows; elsewhere it reads once, few, many or a size class.

>TRBJ2-5|many|TRBV27|TRBD2|17
TGTGCCAGCAGTTCGACTCTAGCGGGAGGCGGGGTGGCGACCCAGTACTTC
CASSSTLAGGGVATQYF
>TRBJ1-1|many|TRBV5-1|NA|14
TGCGCCAGCAGCATCTCGATAGTGAACACTGAAGCTTTCTTT
CASSISIVNTEAFF
>TRBJ2-7|NA|TRBV3-1|NA|12
TGTGCCAGCAGCCAAGATCCGGTCGAGCAGTACTTC
CASSQDPVEQYF
>TRBJ2-5|NA|TRBV6-1|NA|13
TGTGCCAGCAGTGAAGGTCGGGAAGAGACCCAGTACTTC
CASSEGREETQYF
>TRBJ1-1|many|TRBV29-1|NA|14
TGCAGCGTTGGACTAAAGACCGGTTACACTGAAGCTTTCTTT
CSVGLKTGYTEAFF
>TRBJ2-2|many|TRBV12-5|NA|13
TGTGCTAGTGGTTTGGTTCGCACCGGGGAGCTGTTTTTT
CASGLVRTGELFF
>TRBJ1-5|few|TRBV6-1|NA|15
TGTGCCAGCAGTGGACGGGCGCGAGGCAATCAGCCCCAGCATTTT
CASSGRARGNQPQHF
>TRBJ2-7|many|TRBV11-2|TRBD2|15
TGTGCCAGCAGTTTAGAAGCGGGAGGCCCCTACGAGCAGTACTTC
CASSLEAGGPYEQYF
>TRBJ2-5|many|TRBV10-3|NA|14
TGTGCCATCAGTGAGTCGAGGGGCCAAGAGACCCAGTACTTC
CAISESRGQETQYF
>TRBJ1-2|many|TRBV30|NA|14
TGTGCCTGGAGTAGCGGTCTGTCGAACTATGGCTACACCTTC
CAWSSGLSNYGYTF
>TRBJ1-6|many|TRBV20-1|NA|14
TGCAGTGGAAAGAGTACAGTCTATAATTCACCCCTCCACTTT
CSGKSTVYNSPLHF
>TRBJ2-2|NA|TRBV6-1|TRBD2|17
TGTGCCAGCAGCGCGGGACTAGCGGGGACCTACACCGGGGAGCTGTTTTTT
CASSAGLAGTYTGELFF
>TRBJ1-5|many|TRBV27|NA|14
TGTGCCAGCAGTTCCGAACGGGGGGTAGGGCCCCAGCATTTT
CASSSERGVGPQHF
>TRBJ2-4|many|TRBV20-1|TRBD2|13
TGCAGTGCTAGAGTTACCAGCGGGGACATTCAGTACTTC
CSARVTSGDIQYF
>TRBJ2-5|many|TRBV10-2|NA|15
TGCGCCAGCAGTGAGTGGGGTAGCCTACAAGAGACCCAGTACTTC
CASSEWGSLQETQYF
>TRBJ2-7|NA|TRBV11-2|NA|16
TGTGCCAGCAGCTTCCCCAGGGGGGGGAGGAGGTACGAGCAGTACTTC
CASSFPRGGRRYEQYF
>TRBJ2-7|many|TRBV4-2|TRBD2|17
TGTGCCAGCAGCCAAGATTACCAGCGGGATTACTCCTACGAGCAGTACTTC
CASSQDYQRDYSYEQYF
>TRBJ1-1|many|TRBV6-1|NA|14
TGTGCCAGCAGGACCGCACAGGTGAACACTGAAGCTTTCTTT
CASRTAQVNTEAFF
>TRBJ1-1|many|TRBV29-1|TRBD1|12
TGCAGCGTTGATAGGGGGCGGGGTGAAGCTTTCTTT
CSVDRGRGEAFF
>TRBJ2-5|many|TRBV7-9|NA|14
TGTGCCAGCAGCCCAGTAAAGTGGAAAGAGACCCAGTACTTC
CASSPVKWKETQYF
>TRBJ2-7|few|TRBV30|NA|13
TGTGCCTGGAGCCGAGGGGCTCCCTACGAGCAGTACTTC
CAWSRGAPYEQYF
>TRBJ1-1|NA|TRBV11-2|NA|18
TGTGCCAGCAGCTTCTTGCCGGTTGTCGGGGACGTGAACACTGAAGCTTTCTTT
CASSFLPVVGDVNTEAFF
>TRBJ1-4|NA|TRBV20-1|TRBD1|16
TGCAGTGCTAGAGATCATACACAGGGGTGGGATGAAAAACTGTTTTTT
CSARDHTQGWDEKLFF
>TRBJ2-6|many|TRBV7-3|NA|16
TGTGCCAGCATGTCGGGGACACCCGATGGGGCCAACGTCCTGACTTTC
CASMSGTPDGANVLTF
>TRBJ1-1|many|TRBV5-1|TRBD1|14
TGCGCCAGCAGCCCCGGACAGGGGGTAACTGAAGCTTTCTTT
CASSPGQGVTEAFF
>TRBJ2-5|many|TRBV29-1|NA|12
TGCAGCGTGTCGACAGGCCGGGAGACCCAGTACTTC
CSVSTGRETQYF
>TRBJ2-2|few|TRBV5-1|NA|13
TGCGCCAGCACTGCCTCAGGGGCCGGGGAGCTGTTTTTT
CASTASGAGELFF
>TRBJ2-7|NA|TRBV28|NA|14
TGTGCCAGCAGTTTATTCCAGGAGCGTAACGAGCAGTACTTC
CASSLFQERNEQYF
>TRBJ2-3|many|TRBV27|TRBD1|13
TGTGCCCCCAAGGACAGGGTTCCAGATACGCAGTATTTT
CAPKDRVPDTQYF
>TRBJ1-1|many|TRBV4-1|TRBD1|14
TGCGCCAGCAGCCAAGTCTTGGGACAGATTGAAGCTTTCTTT
CASSQVLGQIEAFF
>TRBJ2-7|many|TRBV20-1|NA|13
TGCAGTGCTAATGTCGGGAGCGTCGACGAGCAGTACTTC
CSANVGSVDEQYF
>TRBJ2-6|NA|TRBV13|TRBD1|17
TGTGCCAGCAGCTTATTGCCCCGGACAGGAGGGGCCAACGTCCTGACTTTC
CASSLLPRTGGANVLTF
>TRBJ2-7|many|TRBV29-1|NA|14
TGCAGCGTTGTTCCCAGCGACAGCTCCTACGAGCAGTACTTC
CSVVPSDSSYEQYF
>TRBJ2-7|NA|TRBV13|TRBD2|16
TGTGCCAGCAGCACGGGACTAGCGGGAGGCCCCTACGAGCAGTACTTC
CASSTGLAGGPYEQYF
>TRBJ2-7|many|TRBV10-3|NA|13
TGTGCCATCAGTGACCAGGGCTCCTACGAGCAGTACTTC
CAISDQGSYEQYF
>TRBJ2-7|NA|TRBV20-1|TRBD2|16
TGCAGTGCTAGAGATCTCGGACTAGCGGGAGGGTACGAGCAGTACTTC
CSARDLGLAGGYEQYF
>TRBJ2-2|many|TRBV20-1|NA|14
TGCAGTGCTAGAGACGGGCCCACTCCCGGGGAGCTGTTTTTT
CSARDGPTPGELFF
>TRBJ1-3|many|TRBV5-1|NA|16
TGCGCCAGCAGCTTCGCAGGGCCCCACTCTGGAAACACCATATATTTT
CASSFAGPHSGNTIYF
>TRBJ1-6|many|TRBV9|NA|14
TGTGCCAGCAGCGTACAGGGGTTTAATTCACCCCTCCACTTT
CASSVQGFNSPLHF
>TRBJ2-4|few|TRBV4-1|TRBD1|15
TGCGCCAGCAGCCTAGGGACAGGGTCCAAAAACATTCAGTACTTC
CASSLGTGSKNIQYF
>TRBJ1-1|many|TRBV20-1|NA|13
TGCAGTGCTAGACCCCATCCGAACACTGAAGCTTTCTTT
CSARPHPNTEAFF
>TRBJ2-5|many|TRBV30|NA|14
TGTGCCTGGAGTGTTGTGGCAGGTGGAGTGACCCAGTACTTC
CAWSVVAGGVTQYF
>TRBJ2-4|many|TRBV28|TRBD1|17
TGTGCCAGCAGTTCAACAGGGGTTGGTGGGACCAAAAACATTCAGTACTTC
CASSSTGVGGTKNIQYF
>TRBJ2-7|many|TRBV24-1|TRBD1|14
TGTGCCACCAGTGACGGGACAGGGGCCTACGAGCAGTACTTC
CATSDGTGAYEQYF
>TRBJ1-1|many|TRBV28|TRBD1|16
TGTGCCAGCAGTTCGCCGAGGACAGGGGTTGGCACTGAAGCTTTCTTT
CASSSPRTGVGTEAFF
>TRBJ2-7|many|TRBV6-5|TRBD1|12
TGTGCCAGTAAGGACAGGGGCTACGAGCAGTACTTC
CASKDRGYEQYF
>TRBJ2-2|many|TRBV6-5|NA|14
TGTGCCAGCAGTTACTCGACTCGGGGACTGGAGCTGTTTTTT
CASSYSTRGLELFF
>TRBJ2-5|many|TRBV2|NA|13
TGTGCCAGCAGCTGGACCAGCCAAGAGACCCAGTACTTC
CASSWTSQETQYF